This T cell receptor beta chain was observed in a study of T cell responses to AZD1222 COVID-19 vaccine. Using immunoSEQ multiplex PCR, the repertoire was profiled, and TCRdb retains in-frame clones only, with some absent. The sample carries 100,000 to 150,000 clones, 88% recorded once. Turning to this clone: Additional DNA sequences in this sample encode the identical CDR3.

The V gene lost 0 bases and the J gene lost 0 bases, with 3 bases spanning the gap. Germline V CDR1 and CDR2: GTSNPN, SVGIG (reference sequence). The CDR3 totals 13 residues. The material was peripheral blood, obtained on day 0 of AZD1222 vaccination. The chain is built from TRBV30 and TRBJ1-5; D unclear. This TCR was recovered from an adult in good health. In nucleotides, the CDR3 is TGTGCCTGGAGTGTAGATAGCAATCAGCCCCAGCATTTT. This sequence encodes CAWSVDSNQPQHF.